This T cell receptor beta chain was retrieved from a study of T cells in Graves' hyperthyroidism and ophthalmopathy. The germline V and J ends were trimmed by 4 bases and 5 bases, with 14 bases remaining between them. This CDR3 has 14 amino acids. Germline CDR1 reads MNHNS; CDR2 reads SASEGT. Fresh peripheral blood, roughly 9.8 ml of it, supplied the PBMCs. Amplification targeted TCR beta CDR3 regions from RNA transcripts. First-round RT-PCR targeting the TCR CDR3 was performed with the HTBI primer set. TCRdb reanalysed the multiplex PCR reads using MiXCR and keeps one entry per CDR3 protein. The sample contains 250,000 or so distinct CDR3 sequences, roughly 15% of which appear only once. Study-wide findings and caveats: From stable hyperthyroidism, ophthalmopathy was set apart by a 13 V-J model.

Concerning this clonotype: What it recognizes is unknown.

This receptor was obtained from a woman in her 50s with Graves' hyperthyroidism that later progressed to Graves' ophthalmopathy. The sample was blood. The chain couples TRBV6-1 to TRBJ1-1; no firm D call. As DNA, the CDR3 is TGTGCCAGCAGTGTCCTCGGGTTTAGGACTGAAGCTTTCTTT. Its protein is CASSVLGFRTEAFF.